This T cell receptor (beta chain) was sequenced during a study of T cell changes during pregnancy in multiple sclerosis. The protocol was immunoSEQ multiplex PCR, while the TCRdb copy is restricted to in-frame clones and leaves out a portion. This sample has approximately 130,000 clones, with roughly 95% found just once. This clone is a singleton in its sample. The CDR3 extends over 13 amino acids. V was cut by 5 bases and J by 1 base, with 9 bases left in between. Germline V gene data show CDR1 as SGHVS and CDR2 as FNYEAQ. The chain couples TRBV7-6 to TRBJ2-7, with TRBD1 as a possible D gene (6 bases). The sequence was collected from a female donor with multiple sclerosis, enrolled in a pregnancy study. The material sequenced was peripheral blood, taken after pregnancy. The CDR3 bases are TGTGCCAGCAGCAGGACAGAGTCCTACGAGCAGTACTTC. This encodes CASSRTESYEQYF.